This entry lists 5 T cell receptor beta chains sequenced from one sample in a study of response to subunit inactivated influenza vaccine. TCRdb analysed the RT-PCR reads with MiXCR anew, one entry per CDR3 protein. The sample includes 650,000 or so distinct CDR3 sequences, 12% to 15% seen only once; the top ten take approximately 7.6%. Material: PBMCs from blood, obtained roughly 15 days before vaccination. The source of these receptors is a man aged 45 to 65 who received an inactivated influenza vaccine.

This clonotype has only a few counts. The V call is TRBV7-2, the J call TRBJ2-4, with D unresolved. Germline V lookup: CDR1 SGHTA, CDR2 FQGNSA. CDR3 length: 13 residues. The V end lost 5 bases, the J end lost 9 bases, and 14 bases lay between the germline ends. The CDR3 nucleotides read TGTGCCAGCAGCCCGCGTTTGGCTGGCATTCAGTACTTC. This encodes CASSPRLAGIQYF.

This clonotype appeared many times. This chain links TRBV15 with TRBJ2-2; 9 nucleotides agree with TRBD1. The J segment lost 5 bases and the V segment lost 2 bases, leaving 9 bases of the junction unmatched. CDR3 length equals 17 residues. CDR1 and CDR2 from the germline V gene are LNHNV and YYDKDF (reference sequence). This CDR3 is CATSRTMTGGLTGELFF. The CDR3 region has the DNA TGTGCCACCAGCAGAACCATGACAGGGGGATTAACCGGGGAGCTGTTTTTT.

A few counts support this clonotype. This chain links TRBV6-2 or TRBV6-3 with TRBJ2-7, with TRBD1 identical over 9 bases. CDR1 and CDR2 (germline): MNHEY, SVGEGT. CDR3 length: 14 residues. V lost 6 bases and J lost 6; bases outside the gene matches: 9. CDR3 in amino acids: CASSNRGLLSEQYF. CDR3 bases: TGTGCCAGCAGCAACAGGGGGCTTCTGAGCGAGCAGTACTTC.

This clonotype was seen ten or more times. The CDR3 here is CASSLGYLTSGSTDTQYF. As DNA, the CDR3 is TGTGCCAGCAGCTTAGGGTACCTGACTAGCGGTAGCACAGATACGCAGTATTTT. This sequence joins TRBV7-3 and TRBJ2-3; 9 bases are shared with TRBD2. With 2 bases clipped from V and 0 bases from J, the junction kept 9 bases outside the gene matches. This CDR3 comprises 18 residues. Germline CDR1 reads SGHTA; CDR2 reads FQGTGA.

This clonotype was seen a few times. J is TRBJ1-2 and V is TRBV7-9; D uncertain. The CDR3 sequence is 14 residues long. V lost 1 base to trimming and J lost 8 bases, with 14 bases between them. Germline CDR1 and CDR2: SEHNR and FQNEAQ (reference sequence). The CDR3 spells CASSLGPQRGGYTF. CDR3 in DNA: TGTGCCAGCAGCTTAGGACCCCAGCGTGGCGGCTACACCTTC.